This TCR beta chain derives from a study of CD8+ T cells in alopecia areata. From PBMCs, CD4+ and CD8+ T cells were sorted. Extracted RNA was reverse transcribed, and the resulting cDNA served as sequencing template. The assay was immunoSEQ multiplex PCR, and TCRdb's table has in-frame clones only and misses some. This repertoire shows 150,000 to 200,000 clones, roughly 50% found once; its top ten account for more than 4.5%. With 8 bases clipped from V and 4 bases from J, the junction kept 2 bases outside the gene matches. CDR1 is SGHAT, CDR2 FQNNGV, per germline. There are 14 residues in the CDR3. The chain carries TRBV11-2 and TRBJ2-2; the match to TRBD2 covers 12 bases. The TCR comes from a human donor in good health. What was sequenced was CD4+ T cells sorted from blood. In DNA form, the CDR3 reads TGTGCCAGCGGGGGACTAGCGGGCACCGGGGAGCTGTTTTTT. It is translated as CASGGLAGTGELFF.